Here is one T cell receptor (beta chain) with its context. Preparation of the TCRbeta library used unique molecular identifiers. TCRdb re-called the PCR reads with MiXCR, one entry per CDR3 protein. The sample lists roughly 300,000 distinct CDR3 sequences, about a tenth occurring once. This sample is part of a study of T-cell reconstitution after alpha-beta-depleted transplantation in children. CDR1 SGHDT and CDR2 YYEEEE come from the germline V gene. Trimming pared 0 bases from V and 1 base from J, leaving 14 bases between. This CDR3 region has 17 residues. Specimen: PBMCs from the stem cell graft donor, collected from the stem cell graft. This clonotype was obtained from a human donor who donated a stem cell graft to a child with acute lymphoblastic leukemia. This chain uses TRBV5-6 with TRBJ1-5; D uncertain. The DNA for the CDR3 is TGTGCCAGCAGCTTGGGTTACGGCCGGAGAAGCAATCAGCCCCAGCATTTT. Residues: CASSLGYGRRSNQPQHF.